The text below deals with one T cell receptor (beta chain). This clonotype has a handful of counts. Its antigen is unknown. Per-base quality was not reported, and no clone a single base away is much larger than it. The method was 5' RACE. Reads for this sample came from an Illumina HiSeq 2000. Template switching added a universal primer binding site, and the final cDNA carried a unique molecular identifier that allowed TCR cDNA molecules to be counted accurately. Specific primers in the conserved constant-segment region were used to synthesize first-strand cDNA for the TCR alpha and beta chains. Each cDNA library was double barcoded, with a SMART-Mk sample barcode plus Illumina barcodes, to control for contamination. TruSeq adapter sequences along with Illumina sample barcodes were introduced in two successive PCR steps. TCR alpha and beta cDNA libraries were sequenced on the Illumina HiSeq platform with custom primers. On the authors' methods: Unique molecular identifiers were extracted from raw reads with MiGEC, and CDR3 positions were determined with MiXCR. Recombination models were inferred per individual with the repgenHMM and IGoR tools using an EM algorithm. Shared clonotype analysis was performed with the tcR package in R, normalizing sharing by the product of cloneset sizes. Out-of-frame nonproductive sequences were analyzed to study raw recombination free of thymic and clonal selection effects. Using fastp at Q25 and MiXCR, TCRdb reprocessed the public reads and kept productive beta chains. Each CDR3 protein appears once, grouped with its most common genes and DNA. The V and J calls follow TCRdb's processing rather than the paper's. Recorded for this sample are around 250,000 distinct CDR3 sequences; roughly 8.7% of them occurred a single time. 3% of the sample is in the top ten clones.

The sample belongs to a study of identical twins (dated by TCRdb to 2015 to 2016). For the wider study: To test whether fetal clonotypes persist, the study used deep sequencing on TCR alpha and beta repertoires from monozygotic twins, unrelated adults of various ages, and cord blood. To rule out contamination, the twin experiments were replicated at different times with different library preparation protocols.

The junction carries 12 bases between V and J, which are trimmed by 5 bases and 2 bases respectively. Looking up the germline V gene yields CDR1 SGHTA and CDR2 FQGNSA. The CDR3, cysteine through phenylalanine, is 14 amino acids long. CDR3 DNA is the only sequence kept; it has 42 bases, read in frame from the first base. The paper's findings and limits, for the study overall: In monozygotic twins, recombination models systematically underestimated out-of-frame TCR alpha sharing, but the models matched the sharing seen between unrelated individuals. The excess sharing between twins in beta out-of-frame sequences was weaker because fewer shared sequences reduced the signal-to-noise ratio. Because the same donors could not be followed over many years, the conclusions depended on cross-sectional statistical analysis. Compared with coincidental sharing between unrelated individuals, out-of-frame TCR alpha sequences shared between twins showed an excess of sequences with low generation probability. Abundant cord blood beta clonotypes had fewer insertions, young adult naive repertoires showed a similar but weaker trend, and memory repertoires showed no such trend. Invariant T cells such as MAIT and iNKT could partly confound zero-insertion analyses, though diverse VJ usage argued against this for most clonotypes.

Only healthy Caucasian donors were included. Three pairs of female monozygotic twins, all aged 18 to 29 years, made up the twin cohort. Positive isolation kits from Invitrogen were used to isolate CD4+ and CD8+ T cell populations. The sample was also reused in another study, on yellow fever vaccine responses in identical twins. The second study reports: According to the authors, in identical twins the way T cells responded to vaccination appeared partly convergent and partly personalized. In identical twins, the study followed T cell clones that responded to the vaccine with precision.

This receptor chain uses TRBV7-2 and TRBJ1-1; possibly the D gene is TRBD1, per 5 matching bases. The TCR comes from a woman aged 18-35 years in good health. The sequenced sample consisted of CD8+ T cells sorted from blood. The DNA reads TGTGCCAGCAGCCCCGACAGAGACAACACTGAAGCTTTCTTT. This is translated as CASSPDRDNTEAFF.